This TCR beta chain was recovered during a study of T cells after yellow fever vaccination. MiXCR was run by TCRdb on the 5' RACE reads, yielding one entry per CDR3 protein. The profile shows roughly 45,000 distinct CDR3 sequences, 5% to 8% of them singletons. Germline V gives CDR1 SGHDT, CDR2 YYEEEE. The ends lost 4 bases at V and 7 bases at J; junction bases unmatched: 6. The CDR3 runs to 15 residues. The chain links TRBV5-6 to TRBJ2-1, with 12 bases lining up with TRBD2. This receptor was taken from a man in his thirties or forties who received the YFV17D yellow fever vaccine. The sequencing here drew on PBMCs, either bulk or a sorted T-cell subset (CD4+, CD8+, memory, or dextramer-sorted; not recorded which), taken 45 days after the yellow fever booster vaccination. The CDR3 loop reads CASSAASGRANEQFF. CDR3 nucleotides: TGTGCCAGCAGCGCGGCTAGCGGGAGGGCGAATGAGCAGTTCTTC.